This section outlines one TCR beta chain sequence together with its context. The antigen remains undetermined. Only in-frame clones appear in the TCRdb table, and some are missing; sequencing was by immunoSEQ multiplex PCR. Here the sample spans approximately 2.4 million clones, 95% being singletons. These data are taken from a study of shared clonotypes between healthy human individuals. Study-wide points: Relative to clonotypes present in all four donors, those not shared had lower generation probabilities.

V was shortened by 0 bases and J by 4 bases, with 14 bases between the two germline ends. Germline V lookup: CDR1 SGHDT, CDR2 YYEEEE. The CDR3 is 15 amino acids. Sequencing was performed on naive CD4+ T cells sorted from blood. Regarding subset: CD45RA+ positively selected. The chain joins TRBV5-6 to TRBJ2-7, with D tentatively TRBD2 (5 bases). The sequence was obtained from a man in his late teens or twenties in good health. CDR3 nucleotide sequence: TGTGCCAGCAGCTTGGTTAGCGCACCGACGTACGAGCAGTACTTC. This sequence encodes CASSLVSAPTYEQYF.